Listed here are 30 T cell receptor beta chains from one sample, sequenced in a study of tumor-infiltrating lymphocytes in primary liver carcinoma. The investigators made TCR beta cDNA from about 510 ng total RNA, using a constant-region primer. TCR beta libraries came from three nested multiplex PCR rounds using slightly modified ARM-PCR. Use of TRBV1-TRBV30 forward primers with a C-beta reverse primer characterized the first two PCR rounds, which lasted around 10 cycles each. TCRdb ran MiXCR on the multiplex PCR reads and lists one entry per CDR3 protein. The sample consists of 310,000 or so distinct CDR3 sequences, approximately 65% of them appearing once. For blood RNA, unsorted whole blood served as the source, and germline DNA was extracted too. Sequenced sample: peripheral blood. These receptors all stem from a middle-aged man with primary liver carcinoma and hepatitis B virus infection.

The chain joins TRBV7-6 to TRBJ1-6, with D possibly being TRBD1 (6 bases). Trimming shortened V by 5 bases and J by 7 bases, and 12 bases separated the two germline ends. Per germline, CDR1 SGHVS and CDR2 FNYEAQ. This CDR3 region has 14 residues. The CDR3 sequence: CASSLFGGNSPLHF. DNA of the CDR3: TGTGCCAGCAGCCTATTTGGGGGCAATTCACCCCTCCACTTT.

Turning to this clonotype: The CDR3 does not end in the conserved phenylalanine or tryptophan, so this is likely a read error. The genes are TRBV11-2 and TRBJ2-7; a possible D gene is TRBD1 (5 bases). This CDR3 is built from 15 residues. Looked up from germline, CDR1 is SGHAT and CDR2 is FQNNGV. Trimming pared 8 bases from V and 1 base from J, leaving 18 bases between. The chain's CDR3 is CASGEARQSSYEQYI. In nucleotides, the CDR3 is TGTGCCAGCGGAGAGGCCCGACAGAGTTCCTACGAGCAGTACATC.

The chain combines TRBV5-4 with TRBJ1-2, with D perhaps TRBD1 (6 bases). V shed 4 bases and J shed 4 bases, with 11 bases lying between them. Germline CDR1 is SGHNT and CDR2 is YYREEE (reference sequence). This CDR3 has 13 residues. CDR3 in DNA: TGTGCCAGCAGCGAGGACAGATTCTATGGCTACACCTTC. Its protein is CASSEDRFYGYTF. Looking up the rest from reference TRBV5-4 and TRBJ1-2 gives the full variable domain: ETGVTQSPTHLIKTRGQQVTLRCSSQSGHNTVSWYQQALGQGPQFIFQYYREEENGRGNFPPRFSGLQFPNYSSELNVNALELDDSALYLCASSEDRFYGYTFGSGTRLTVV.

Concerning this clonotype itself: Relative to the germline gene, one junction end is altered; a read error may explain this. The rearrangement uses TRBV11-2 and TRBJ2-2; D may be TRBD1 (7 bases). Looked up from germline, CDR1 is SGHAT and CDR2 is FQNNGV. The CDR3 covers 15 residues. CDR3 in amino acids: CVSRSPLRGAGELFF. CDR3 coding DNA: TGTGTCAGCAGGTCCCCCCTCAGGGGGGCCGGGGAGCTGTTTTTT.

The rearrangement links TRBV13 to TRBJ2-5, with D perhaps TRBD1 (6 bases). CDR3 length: 16 residues. V lost 4 bases and J lost 4, with 19 bases in between. Germline loops: CDR1 PRHDT, CDR2 FYEKMQ (reference sequence). CDR3 DNA sequence: TGTGCCAGCAGCTCGAGGGGCCCCTCAGGGGTAGAGACCCAGTACTTC. Its protein product is CASSSRGPSGVETQYF.

J is TRBJ2-7 and V is TRBV6-5; D ambiguous. From germline, CDR1 is MNHEY and CDR2 SVGAGI. Trimming stripped 7 bases from V and 3 bases from J, with 10 bases between. The CDR3 length is 12 residues. In DNA, the CDR3 is TGTGCCAGCAAGCAAAGCTACTACGAGCAGTACTTC. Its protein is CASKQSYYEQYF.

The chain couples TRBV5-1 to TRBJ2-7, with D possibly TRBD2 on 6 matching bases. Per the germline V gene, CDR1 is SGHRS and CDR2 is YFSETQ. The CDR3 contains 14 residues. V lost 3 bases, J lost 5 bases, and 15 bases lay in between. In nucleotides, the CDR3 is TGCGCCAGCAGCTCTCAGGGAGGTGGCAACGAGCAGTACTTC. Its protein product is CASSSQGGGNEQYF.

This clonotype is a singleton in its sample. A read error may produce the germline difference seen at one junction end. Here the CDR3 reads CTSSRAPEASYGYTF. DNA of the CDR3: TGTACCAGCAGTAGGGCACCGGAGGCTAGCTATGGCTACACCTTC. The genes are TRBV6-5 and TRBJ1-2; D call uncertain. Germline V lookup: CDR1 MNHEY, CDR2 SVGAGI. The CDR3 spans 15 residues.

Turning to this clonotype: Given the absence of the conserved phenylalanine or tryptophan at the CDR3 end, a read error is likely. The chain uses TRBV29-1 and TRBJ2-7, with 8 bases fitting TRBD1. Germline V lookup: CDR1 SQVTM, CDR2 ANQGSEA. The CDR3 sequence is 12 residues long. The junction had 4 bases not matched to a gene; V was cut back by 6 bases and J by 3 bases. The CDR3 spells CSVGTGNYEQYL. In DNA, the CDR3 is TGCAGCGTCGGGACAGGAAACTACGAGCAGTACCTC.

In DNA form, the CDR3 reads TGCGCCAGCAGCCAAGCCGCCGGGAGGGCCTTGGCCAAAAACATTCAGTACTTC. Protein sequence: CASSQAAGRALAKNIQYF. The chain is built from TRBV4-3 and TRBJ2-4; 8 bases match TRBD2. CDR1 and CDR2 (germline): LGHNA, YSLEER. The CDR3 extends over 18 amino acids. V shed 1 base and J 1 base; nucleotides not matched to a gene: 9.

Concerning this clonotype: This clone may be a read error of a much larger clone one base away. The CDR3 nucleotides read TGCAGCGTCGGACGGGGTCCATACAATGAGCAGTTCTTC. Translated: CSVGRGPYNEQFF. The chain couples TRBV29-1 to TRBJ2-1; tentatively, D is TRBD2 (5 bases). V was pared by 6 bases and J by 4 bases, with 13 bases between. CDR3 length: 13 amino acids. Germline V CDR1 and CDR2: SQVTM, ANQGSEA.

The chain carries TRBV5-1 and TRBJ2-1; D possibly corresponds to TRBD1 (5 bases). The V end was cut by 6 bases, the J end by 9 bases, with 19 bases between. Germline V CDR1 and CDR2: SGHRS, YFSETQ. The CDR3 runs to 14 residues. Here the CDR3 reads CASNSPFSQGEQFF. Written as DNA, the CDR3 is TGCGCCAGCAACTCTCCCTTCTCTCAGGGTGAGCAGTTCTTC.

Only one count was recorded for this clonotype. The junction does not match germline at one end; this may be a read error. The V gene is TRBV30, the J gene TRBJ1-2, with 7 bases that match TRBD1. The germline CDR1 and CDR2 sequences are GTSNPN and SVGIG (reference sequence). The CDR3 has 13 amino acids. The CDR3 is CAWKVRGYYGYIF. The CDR3 bases are TGTGCCTGGAAAGTCAGGGGGTACTATGGCTACATCTTC.

Details on this clonotype: A much larger clonotype is one base distant, so this may be a read error. The rearrangement joins TRBV6-5 to TRBJ1-1, with 8 bases that match TRBD1. Germline assignment: CDR1 MNHEY and CDR2 SVGAGI. The CDR3 covers 16 residues. The CDR3 loop is CASSPTGQALNTDAFF. The CDR3 DNA sequence: TGTGCCAGCAGCCCAACGGGACAGGCATTGAACACTGATGCTTTCTTT.

A note on this clonotype: The junction does not match germline at one end; this may be a read error. The genes are TRBV11-2 and TRBJ2-5; D call uncertain. CDR1 is SGHAT, CDR2 FQNNGV, per germline. The length of the CDR3 is 11 residues. The CDR3 sequence is CVSSEQETQYF. The CDR3 region has the DNA TGTGTCAGCAGCGAACAAGAGACCCAATACTTC. The whole variable domain, filled in from reference TRBV11-2 and TRBJ2-5, reads EAGVAQSPRYKIIEKRQSVAFWCNPISGHATLYWYQQILGQGPKLLIQFQNNGVVDDSQLPKDRFSAERLKGVDSTLKIQPAKLEDSAVYLCVSSEQETQYFGPGTRLLVL.

For this clonotype: A junction end diverges from the germline sequence, so it may reflect a read error. J is TRBJ2-1 and V is TRBV11-2; 8 bases are a match to TRBD2. The germline V gene has CDR1 SGHAT and CDR2 FQNNGV. The CDR3 sequence is 16 residues long. The CDR3: CASGFQTLAGKDEQIF. DNA for the CDR3: TGTGCCAGCGGCTTTCAAACCCTAGCGGGTAAAGATGAGCAGATTTTC. Combining the CDR3 with reference TRBV11-2 and TRBJ2-1 gives the whole variable domain EAGVAQSPRYKIIEKRQSVAFWCNPISGHATLYWYQQILGQGPKLLIQFQNNGVVDDSQLPKDRFSAERLKGVDSTLKIQPAKLEDSAVYLCASGFQTLAGKDEQIFGPGTRLTVL.

The chain links TRBV19 to TRBJ2-3; possible D gene TRBD1, 6 bases. The CDR3 runs to 14 residues. The germline gives CDR1 LNHDA, CDR2 SQIVND (reference sequence). The V gene lost 4 bases and the J gene lost 4 bases, with 12 bases spanning the gap. The CDR3: CASSKARGSDTQYF. CDR3 sequence (DNA): TGTGCCAGTAGTAAGGCCAGGGGCTCAGATACGCAGTATTTT.

As concerns this clonotype: It may be a read error: a sequence one base away is much more abundant. A read error is likely, as this CDR3 ends without the conserved phenylalanine or tryptophan. The chain uses TRBV6-1 and TRBJ2-1, with TRBD2 matching 8 bases. CDR1 MNHNS and CDR2 SASEGT come from the germline V gene. V lost 3 bases and J lost 5; bases outside the gene matches: 15. The CDR3 sequence is 18 residues long. The CDR3 sequence is CASSDGGAAAPLNNEQFY. The CDR3, as DNA: TGTGCCAGCAGTGACGGGGGGGCCGCTGCACCGTTAAACAATGAGCAGTTCTAC.

The gene calls are TRBV12-3 or TRBV12-4 and TRBJ2-3, with TRBD1 identical over 10 bases. The CDR3 length is 15 residues. The ends lost 6 bases at V and 1 base at J; junction bases unmatched: 4. The CDR3 protein is CASSPGTGGTDTQYF. Written as DNA, the CDR3 is TGTGCCAGCAGCCCCGGGACAGGGGGCACAGATACGCAGTATTTT.

This chain links TRBV11-2 with TRBJ2-5; D assignment may be TRBD1 or TRBD2 (5 bases each). Germline V lookup: CDR1 SGHAT, CDR2 FQNNGV. CDR3 length: 14 residues. Trimming cost V 5 bases and J 9 bases, with 19 bases left between them. The CDR3: CASSPSDSLGAQYF. For the CDR3, the DNA is TGTGCCAGCAGCCCAAGTGACTCTCTGGGGGCCCAGTACTTC. Together with reference TRBV11-2 and TRBJ2-5, the CDR3 gives the full variable domain: EAGVAQSPRYKIIEKRQSVAFWCNPISGHATLYWYQQILGQGPKLLIQFQNNGVVDDSQLPKDRFSAERLKGVDSTLKIQPAKLEDSAVYLCASSPSDSLGAQYFGPGTRLLVL.

With regard to this clonotype: The junction shows a germline mismatch at one end, possibly a read error. This chain joins TRBV12-3 or TRBV12-4 and TRBJ2-7; D not certain. The length of the CDR3 is 11 residues. The CDR3: CASSTTYEHYF. The DNA for the CDR3 is TGTGCTAGCAGTACAACCTACGAGCACTACTTC.

Of note for this clonotype: The junction and the germline gene differ at one end; a read error may be behind it. This chain joins TRBV6-5 and TRBJ1-6, with D perhaps TRBD1 (5 bases). The CDR3 has 18 amino acids. Per the germline V gene, CDR1 is MNHEY and CDR2 is SVGAGI. CDR3 in amino acids: CASSLGGTGYGYSSPLHF. The CDR3 DNA follows: TGTGCCAGCAGTCTGGGGGGAACGGGGTATGGCTATAGTTCACCCCTCCACTTT.

This clonotype has just one count. A read error may be the cause here, since a much bigger clone is one base away. Here the CDR3 DNA reads TGCAGCGCCGATCATGGGAGAACTGAAGCTTTCTTT. Translating gives CSADHGRTEAFF. The J gene is TRBJ1-1, the V gene TRBV29-1; D call uncertain. Per germline, CDR1 SQVTM and CDR2 ANQGSEA. The CDR3 length is 12 residues. V lost 7 bases and J 5 bases, leaving 14 bases between the germline ends.

This clonotype was counted a single time. The CDR3 is CASSIGPAGSYEQYF. The CDR3 DNA follows: TGTGCCAGCAGCATAGGTCCCGCAGGGAGCTACGAGCAGTACTTC. The V gene is TRBV11-2, the J gene TRBJ2-7, with D possibly called TRBD1 or TRBD2 (5 bases each). Between the trimmed V and J ends, which lost 5 bases and 3 bases, there was a span of 17 bases. This CDR3 is 15 amino acids long. Germline V gene sequence: CDR1 SGHAT, CDR2 FQNNGV.

With respect to this clonotype: One end of the junction fails to match germline, which may point to a read error. The chain has TRBV4-1 and TRBJ2-1, with D possibly TRBD1 on 6 matching bases. The CDR3 totals 14 residues. The germline gives CDR1 MGHRA, CDR2 YSYEKL. The CDR3 region is CANSQESGVNEQFF. The CDR3, as DNA: TGTGCCAACAGCCAAGAATCAGGGGTAAATGAGCAGTTCTTC.

About this clonotype itself: A much larger clonotype is one base distant, so this may be a read error. J is TRBJ2-5 and V is TRBV4-1; TRBD2 agrees at 8 bases. The CDR3 is made up of 14 amino acids. Germline V gene data show CDR1 as MGHRA and CDR2 as YSYEKL. Here the CDR3 reads CSSSQGVSGTPQYF. CDR3 in DNA: TGCTCCAGCAGCCAAGGGGTTAGCGGGACTCCCCAGTACTTC.

Of note for this clonotype: Its ends do not fully match the called genes, so a read error is possible. This chain links TRBV11-2 with TRBJ2-7; D is perhaps TRBD1 (5 bases). The germline CDR1 and CDR2 sequences are SGHAT and FQNNGV. The CDR3 contains 14 residues. CDR3 coding DNA: TGTGCCAGCAGCTTAGACCCATGGGGCTACGAACAGTACTTC. This codes for CASSLDPWGYEQYF.

The chain uses TRBV11-2 and TRBJ1-1; a weak D match, TRBD1 (5 bases). Trimming removed 4 bases from V and 14 bases from J, with 20 bases in between. CDR3 length equals 13 residues. Germline CDR1 is SGHAT and CDR2 is FQNNGV. Here the CDR3 reads CASSSGLKTDAFF. CDR3 sequence (DNA): TGTGCCAGCAGCTCAGGGCTCAAAACTGATGCCTTCTTT. Full variable domain (rest looked up from reference TRBV11-2 and TRBJ1-1): EAGVAQSPRYKIIEKRQSVAFWCNPISGHATLYWYQQILGQGPKLLIQFQNNGVVDDSQLPKDRFSAERLKGVDSTLKIQPAKLEDSAVYLCASSSGLKTDAFFGQGTRLTVV.

For this clonotype: Possible read error: a much larger clone is one base away. V usage is TRBV6-5 and J usage is TRBJ1-1; 10 nucleotides line up with TRBD1. Per the germline V gene, CDR1 is MNHEY and CDR2 is SVGAGI. Trimming at V came to 11 bases and at J to 3 bases, leaving 9 bases not matched to a gene. This CDR3 contains 14 residues. CDR3 sequence (DNA): TGTGCCGGCCACTCCGGGACAGGGGACACTGAAGCTTTCTTT. It translates to CAGHSGTGDTEAFF.

The rearrangement links TRBV10-3 to TRBJ2-7; D not resolved. Between the trimmed V and J ends, which lost 3 bases and 13 bases, there was a span of 16 bases. There are 12 residues in the CDR3. Per the germline V gene, CDR1 is ENHRY and CDR2 is SYGVKD. CDR3 DNA: TGTGCCATCAGTGAAGCTGGGCAAGAGAACTACTTC. Protein product: CAISEAGQENYF.